One sample yielded the 7 T cell receptor beta chains listed below, sequenced in a study of post-analysis software for immune sequencing data. Overall study results and limits: The five TRBV segments detected at higher frequency in patients than in controls included TRBV5-6, TRBV5-1 and TRBV20-1.

cDNA libraries of TCR beta carried unique molecular identifiers. TCRdb analysed the PCR reads with MiXCR anew, one entry per CDR3 protein. The sample carries fewer than 550,000 distinct CDR3 sequences, around 31% recorded once. These receptors lack a known antigen. Sample: blood. The receptor source for this set is a girl aged 2 to 17 with multiple sclerosis.

The rearrangement links TRBV20-1 to TRBJ1-5, with D perhaps TRBD1 (6 bases). The CDR3 has 15 residues. Germline loops: CDR1 DFQATT, CDR2 SNEGSKA (reference sequence). V lost 5 bases to trimming and J lost 5 bases, with 19 bases between them. CDR3 nucleotides: TGCAGTGCTGTAAATTCCCGGGACAACCATCAGCCCCAGCATTTT. This gives the protein CSAVNSRDNHQPQHF.

This clonotype has ten or more counts. This chain links TRBV4-2 with TRBJ2-3; TRBD2 aligns across 16 bases. V dropped 0 bases and J dropped 1; count of bases not matched to a gene: 4. The germline gives CDR1 LGHNA, CDR2 YNFKEQ. CDR3 length equals 19 residues. CDR3 nucleotides: TGTGCCAGCAGCCAAGACGGGACTAGCGGGGGGGGAGGCACAGATACGCAGTATTTT. Its translation is CASSQDGTSGGGGTDTQYF.

V is TRBV3-1 and J is TRBJ2-1; TRBD2 aligns across 16 bases. The V gene end was trimmed by 4 bases and the J gene end by 9 bases; junction bases not matched to a gene: 3. The V gene's germline CDR1 is LGHDT and CDR2 YNNKEL (reference sequence). The CDR3 is 15 residues long. The CDR3 is CASSRGLAGGREQFF. The CDR3 DNA is TGTGCCAGCAGCCGGGGACTAGCGGGGGGGCGTGAGCAGTTCTTC.

This clonotype was observed a few times. Written as DNA, the CDR3 is TGCGCCAGCAGCGGGGGGGCCGGGTACAATGAGCAGTTCTTC. It is translated as CASSGGAGYNEQFF. This chain uses TRBV5-1 with TRBJ2-1; possibly TRBD2 for D (7 bases). This CDR3 spans 14 amino acids. V was shortened by 4 bases and J by 4 bases, with 12 bases between the two germline ends. The germline gives CDR1 SGHRS, CDR2 YFSETQ.

V and J are TRBV3-1 and TRBJ1-5; a weak D match, TRBD1 (5 bases). Trimming took 4 bases from V and 1 from J, leaving 14 bases between them. CDR1 is LGHDT and CDR2 is YNNKEL in the germline V gene (reference sequence). This CDR3 contains 16 residues. The CDR3 loop reads CASSPSGGESNQPQHF. CDR3 DNA sequence: TGTGCCAGCAGCCCTTCTGGAGGGGAGAGCAATCAGCCCCAGCATTTT.

This clonotype was picked up a small number of times. The chain couples TRBV7-8 to TRBJ1-6; 9 bases are a match to TRBD1. From germline, CDR1 is SGHVS and CDR2 FQNEAQ. V lost 1 base and J lost 8; bases outside the gene matches: 0. The length of the CDR3 is 14 residues. CDR3 in DNA: TGTGCCAGCAGCTTAGGGGACAGGGATTCACCCCTCCACTTT. Its translation is CASSLGDRDSPLHF.

A few counts support this clonotype. The CDR3 region has the DNA TGTGCCAGCAGTGGGACAGGGAGCTATGGCTACACCTTC. It translates to CASSGTGSYGYTF. This rearrangement joins TRBV28 to TRBJ1-2; 9 positions match TRBD1. This CDR3 region has 13 residues. The V gene's germline CDR1 is MDHEN and CDR2 SYDVKM. Trimming took 5 bases from V and 4 from J; bases not matched to a gene: 2.